This T cell receptor (beta chain) was sequenced for a study of CD8 T cells in ankylosing spondylitis. About this clonotype itself: Its antigen remains unidentified.

Germline V CDR1 and CDR2: SGHRS, YFSETQ. The V segment lost 1 base and the J segment 0 bases; nucleotides outside the gene matches: 3. This CDR3 region has 15 residues. TCRdb reanalysed the 5' RACE reads using MiXCR and keeps one entry per CDR3 protein. The table lists 250,000 or so distinct CDR3 sequences, about a sixth of them singletons. The study's findings and limits: A motif in TCR beta, a set of eight or nine highly homologous variants, appeared characteristic of ankylosing spondylitis blood.

The chain carries TRBV5-1 and TRBJ2-7, with 8 nucleotides matching TRBD2. Sequencing used blood, either unsorted or a sorted T cell fraction (not recorded which). The source is a male donor with ankylosing spondylitis or in good health (not recorded which). CDR3 protein: CASSLTAGDSYEQYF. For the CDR3, the DNA is TGCGCCAGCAGCTTGACAGCGGGAGACTCCTACGAGCAGTACTTC.